This paragraph covers one T cell receptor (beta chain) sequence. The antigen remains undetermined. TCRdb re-called the 5' RACE reads with MiXCR, one entry per CDR3 protein. Of about 800,000 distinct CDR3 sequences in the sample, 12% were seen once. CDR1 is SQVTM and CDR2 is ANQGSEA in the germline V gene. V was clipped by 5 bases and J by 2 bases, with 16 bases between them. CDR3 size: 14 residues. The data belong to a study of CD8 T cells in ankylosing spondylitis. General study points: Within ankylosing spondylitis blood, a TCR beta motif made up of eight or nine highly homologous variants appeared to be characteristic.

This clonotype was sampled from a male donor with ankylosing spondylitis. Sequenced sample: blood, either unsorted or a sorted T cell fraction (not recorded which). The chain recombines TRBV29-1 with TRBJ2-7, with a tentative D call TRBD1 (5 bases). Here the CDR3 DNA reads TGCAGCGTTACGCAGGGCGTAGAGGCCTACGAGCAGTACTTC. This gives the protein CSVTQGVEAYEQYF.